The 24 T cell receptor beta chains presented below share a single source sample, sequenced in a study of CD8+ T cells in alopecia areata. Reverse transcription of extracted RNA yielded cDNA, which provided the sequencing template. The repertoire was sequenced with immunoSEQ multiplex PCR; TCRdb's copy has only in-frame clones and lacks some. This sample includes some 120,000 clones with no singletons; its ten biggest clones take up about 18%. Material for sequencing was lesional skin. The source of these receptors is a C3H/HeJ mouse with alopecia areata. Mice of this strain are of MHC haplotype H2-k.

Note on this clone: Gene names and germline match the mouse. The read ends 4 residues early relative to the CDR3; the germline J gene fills the gap. The sample holds other DNA sequences that translate to the same CDR3. The genes are TRBV13-3 and TRBJ2-4, with 10 bases identical to TRBD2. The trim removed 2 bases at V and 2 bases at J, leaving 5 bases unmatched. The germline CDR1 and CDR2 sequences are NNHDY and SYVADS. This CDR3 has 16 residues. The CDR3 loop is CASSERLGGLQNTLYF. The sequenced part of the CDR3 DNA is TGTGCCAGCAGTGAGAGGCTGGGGGGGCTTCAAAAC.

With regard to this clone: Gene names are mouse gene names. The sequenced fragment ends 4 residues before the CDR3 boundary, so the rest is inferred from the germline J gene. This chain connects TRBV13-1 to TRBJ2-1; possible D gene TRBD2, 7 bases. The CDR3 contains 13 residues. V was clipped by 7 bases and J by 1 base, with 9 bases between them. From germline, CDR1 is NSHNY and CDR2 SYGAGN. CDR3 DNA, as far as it was read: TGTGCCAGCGAGGGGGGCAACTATGCT. Translated: CASEGGNYA. The CDR3 in its entirety is CASEGGNYAEQFF.

With respect to this clone: Gene names follow the mouse nomenclature. The read is 4 residues too short to cover the CDR3 end, so that end is filled in from the germline J gene. The gene calls are TRBV1 and TRBJ1-4; 9 nucleotides align to TRBD1. V trimming: 6 bases; J trimming: 0 bases; junction bases outside the gene matches: 2. Germline CDR1 NSQYPW, CDR2 LRSPGD (reference sequence). There are 15 residues in the CDR3. The CDR3 spells CTCRTGGISNERLFF. CDR3 bases read: TGCACCTGCAGGACAGGGGGAATTTCCAACGAA. Full variable domain (outside the CDR3, taken from reference TRBV1 and TRBJ1-4): VTLLEQNPRWRLVPRGQAVNLRCILKNSQYPWMSWYQQDLQKQLQWLFTLRSPGDKEVKSLPGADYLATRVTDTELRLQVANMSQGRTLYCTCRTGGISNERLFFGHGTKLSVL.

As for this clone: Here the gene names and germline are mouse. The DNA read from the CDR3 is TGTGCCAGCAGACCTGGGACTGGGGGGGACTATGCT. The encoded protein is CASRPGTGGDYA. In full, the CDR3 reads CASRPGTGGDYAEQFF. The genes are TRBV13-1 and TRBJ2-1; TRBD2 aligns across 13 bases. The missing CDR3 end, 4 residues past where the read stops, is filled in from the germline J gene. The CDR3 consists of 16 residues. J was trimmed by 2 bases and V by 5 bases; bases with no gene match: 4. The germline V gene has CDR1 NSHNY and CDR2 SYGAGN.

This clone was detected a few times. The listed genes are named as in mouse. The read ends 4 residues before the CDR3 terminus; that terminus is restored from the germline J gene. The rearrangement links TRBV13-3 to TRBJ2-7; TRBD1 matches 7 bases. V shed 9 bases and J 0 bases; nucleotides not matched to a gene: 3. Per germline, CDR1 NNHDY and CDR2 SYVADS. This CDR3 has 12 amino acids. The DNA read from the CDR3 is TGTGCCATACAGGGGAGCTCCTAT. It codes for CAIQGSSY. The entire CDR3 sequence reads CAIQGSSYEQYF.

This clone was seen only a few times. Genes and germline come from the mouse. CDR3 sequence reads: CASGDARGAFSYEQYF. Partial CDR3 DNA: TGTGCCAGCGGTGATGCAAGGGGGGCCTTCTCCTAT. The chain recombines TRBV13-2 with TRBJ2-7, with TRBD2 as a possible D gene (7 bases). With the read ending 4 residues before the CDR3 end, the germline J gene is used to fill in that end. Per germline, CDR1 NNHNN and CDR2 SYGAGS (reference sequence). V lost 0 bases to trimming and J lost 0 bases, with 13 bases between them. This CDR3 spans 16 amino acids.

Concerning this clone: Mouse names are used for the genes. CDR3: CASRPDWGGFAETLYF. The part of the CDR3 DNA that was read is TGTGCTAGCAGACCTGACTGGGGGGGCTTTGCAGAA. This chain connects TRBV17 to TRBJ2-3; TRBD2 matches at 12 bases. The read comes to an end 4 residues before the CDR3 does, leaving the germline J gene to fill in the end. In germline, CDR1 is MNHDT, CDR2 YYDKIL. The CDR3 spans 16 residues. V lost 6 bases and J lost 2; bases outside the gene matches: 6.

Concerning this clone: Gene names denote mouse genes. Sequencing ends 4 residues short of the CDR3 end; the germline J gene provides the rest. The chain uses TRBV13-3 and TRBJ2-2; D is possibly TRBD1 (5 bases). V lost 1 base and J 1 base, leaving 11 bases between the germline ends. The CDR3 runs to 16 residues. Looked up from germline, CDR1 is NNHDY and CDR2 is SYVADS. This chain's CDR3 is CASSDPDTLNTGQLYF. The sequenced part of the CDR3 DNA is TGTGCCAGCAGTGATCCGGACACTCTAAACACCGGG.

With regard to this clone: Gene and germline names: mouse. The sequence runs out 4 residues before the end of the CDR3; the remainder is reconstructed from the germline J gene. The rearrangement uses TRBV5 and TRBJ2-3; TRBD2 aligns across 8 bases. This CDR3 region has 16 residues. The ends lost 0 bases at V and 1 base at J; junction bases unmatched: 3. Germline V lookup: CDR1 LGHNA, CDR2 YNLKQL (reference sequence). The CDR3 sequence is CASSQDWGGRAETLYF. Incomplete CDR3 DNA: TGTGCCAGCAGCCAAGATTGGGGGGGGCGTGCAGAA.

With regard to this clone: The genes are named according to mouse. The read is 4 residues too short to cover the CDR3 end, so that end is filled in from the germline J gene. The chain recombines TRBV13-1 with TRBJ2-5, with 7 bases fitting TRBD2. CDR1 NSHNY and CDR2 SYGAGN come from the germline V gene. CDR3 length: 13 amino acids. The DNA read from the CDR3 is TGTGCCAGCAGTGAAACTGGGGAAGAC. Its translation is CASSETGED. The whole CDR3 reads CASSETGEDTQYF.

Remarks on this clone: The genes and germline here are from mouse. CDR3 amino acids: CASSDWGSNTEVFF. The covered CDR3 bases are TGTGCCAGCAGTGATTGGGGTTCGAACACA. The V and J genes are TRBV13-1 and TRBJ1-1; D remains unclear. The read ends 4 residues shy of where the CDR3 ends; the end is completed using the germline J gene. The CDR3 is 14 residues long. CDR1 and CDR2 from the germline V gene are NSHNY and SYGAGN. The V end lost 1 base, the J end lost 1 base, and 8 bases lay between the germline ends.

There are many counts of this clone. The DNA translation disagrees with the TCRdb protein at residue 13, so the protein in this description comes from the DNA. Any gene name here is a mouse gene name. The sequence runs out 3 residues before the end of the CDR3; the remainder is reconstructed from the germline J gene. The chain is built from TRBV13-3 and TRBJ1-3, with D unresolved. CDR3 size: 16 residues. Germline V gene sequence: CDR1 NNHDY, CDR2 SYVADS. Trimming removed 1 base from V and 0 bases from J, with 11 bases in between. This CDR3 reads CASSDRTKNSGNTLYF. The sequenced CDR3 bases are TGTGCCAGCAGTGATCGAACAAAAAATTCTGGAAATACG.

This clone has more than one count but fewer than ten. Genes and germline are mouse. The CDR3 is cut off 4 residues early in the read; its end comes from the germline J gene. The rearrangement links TRBV17 to TRBJ1-1, with D perhaps TRBD1 (5 bases). The germline V gene has CDR1 MNHDT and CDR2 YYDKIL. The V end lost 8 bases, the J end lost 1 base, and 17 bases lay between the germline ends. The CDR3 covers 15 residues. The part of the CDR3 DNA that was read is TGTGCTAGCGGCCCCTCCCCGGACAAAAACACA. Translated, it gives CASGPSPDKNT. The complete CDR3 sequence is CASGPSPDKNTEVFF.

This clone was counted only a few times. The listed genes are named as in mouse. With the read ending 4 residues before the CDR3 end, the germline J gene is used to fill in that end. The chain employs TRBV1 and TRBJ1-4; TRBD1 matches 7 bases. Germline V lookup: CDR1 NSQYPW, CDR2 LRSPGD (reference sequence). Trimming removed 3 bases from V and 3 bases from J; junction bases left unmatched: 4. This CDR3 has 15 amino acids. The CDR3 protein is CTCSALRGTNERLFF. The part of the CDR3 DNA that was read is TGCACCTGCAGTGCCCTCAGGGGGACCAACGAA.

This clone was counted many times. Mouse gene names apply. The CDR3 goes on 4 residues after the read ends, and that part is filled in from the germline J gene. The chain is built from TRBV13-3 and TRBJ2-1; a possible D gene is TRBD2 (6 bases). Germline CDR1 and CDR2: NNHDY and SYVADS. With 1 base removed from V and 5 bases from J, the gap between germline ends came to 10 bases. This CDR3 is 14 amino acids long. The sequenced CDR3 bases are TGTGCCAGCAGTGATCGGGGGGTGAATGCT. Its translation is CASSDRGVNA. From start to end, the CDR3 is CASSDRGVNAEQFF.

This clone came up a few times. All gene names here are mouse names. The observed sequence ends 4 residues before the CDR3 terminus, with the missing tail filled in from the germline J gene. The chain carries TRBV19 and TRBJ1-1; D might be TRBD1 (5 bases). The V end lost 4 bases, the J end lost 1 base, and 8 bases lay between the germline ends. Germline lookup yields CDR1 FNHDT and CDR2 SITEND (reference sequence). CDR3 length: 13 amino acids. The CDR3 here is CASSSGINTEVFF. CDR3 bases read: TGTGCCAGCAGTTCAGGGATAAACACA.

Notes on this clone: The listed genes are named as in mouse. The read is 4 residues too short to cover the CDR3 end, so that end is filled in from the germline J gene. V and J are TRBV17 and TRBJ2-1, with 10 bases identical to TRBD2. The CDR3 covers 14 residues. Germline V gene data show CDR1 as MNHDT and CDR2 as YYDKIL. V dropped 5 bases and J dropped 3; count of bases not matched to a gene: 1. The CDR3 sequence is CASSDWGVYAEQFF. CDR3 DNA (partial): TGTGCTAGCAGTGACTGGGGGGTCTATGCT.

This clone occurred a few times. Genes here carry mouse names. From the germline J gene comes the end of the CDR3, since the read stops 4 residues before it. This chain uses TRBV13-3 with TRBJ2-7; 9 bases are shared with TRBD1. Germline values: CDR1 NNHDY, CDR2 SYVADS. The CDR3 consists of 13 residues. J lost 3 bases, V lost 6 bases, and 4 bases had no gene match. CDR3 DNA (partial): TGTGCCAGCACCTTGACAGGGGGCTAT. Protein sequence: CASTLTGGY. The CDR3, in full, reads CASTLTGGYEQYF.

About this clone: The genes and germline here are from mouse. The DNA ends 4 residues before the CDR3 does, and the rest of the CDR3 is filled in from the germline J gene. V usage is TRBV13-3 and J usage is TRBJ2-2; D perhaps matches TRBD2 (5 bases). CDR3 length equals 15 residues. With 3 bases removed from V and 0 bases from J, the gap between germline ends came to 9 bases. Germline V CDR1 and CDR2: NNHDY, SYVADS. The DNA read from the CDR3 is TGTGCCAGCAGTGTCCTGGGAGCAAACACCGGG. Translated: CASSVLGANTG. The complete CDR3 protein is CASSVLGANTGQLYF.

A word on this clone: Genes and germline come from the mouse. The CDR3 end is not reached by the read, which stops 4 residues before it; the germline J gene fills it in. V and J are TRBV19 and TRBJ2-4, with TRBD1 matching 10 bases. Looked up from germline, CDR1 is FNHDT and CDR2 is SITEND (reference sequence). This CDR3 comprises 16 residues. CDR3 in amino acids: CASSMGDRGRGNTLYF. CDR3 bases read: TGTGCCAGCAGTATGGGGGACAGGGGAAGGGGAAAC.

Details on this clone: The listed TCRdb protein conflicts with the DNA translation at residue 13, and the protein shown is translated directly from the DNA. These gene names are mouse names. The CDR3 end is not reached by the read, which stops 3 residues before it; the germline J gene fills it in. This chain joins TRBV13-2 and TRBJ1-6; the D gene is possibly TRBD1 (6 bases). TRBJ1-6 is sorted into the ORF group, with uncertain function. Trimming stripped 0 bases from V and 3 bases from J, with 10 bases between. Germline CDR1 NNHNN, CDR2 SYGAGS (reference sequence). CDR3 length: 16 residues. Here the CDR3 reads CASGDARGHYNSPLYF. The CDR3 bases that were read are TGTGCCAGCGGTGATGCAAGGGGACACTATAATTCGCCC.

This clone was recorded a few times. Each gene name is a mouse one. The CDR3 extends 4 residues past the end of the read, so its final part is completed from the germline J gene. The chain links TRBV19 to TRBJ2-7; 8 positions agree with TRBD1. From germline, CDR1 is FNHDT and CDR2 SITEND (reference sequence). The CDR3 loop spans 14 amino acids. The V and J ends lost 7 bases and 1 base, in that order; junction bases with no gene match: 7. Incomplete CDR3 DNA: TGTGCCAGCGCCCCCGGGACAGGATCCTAT. Its translation: CASAPGTGSY. From start to end, the CDR3 is CASAPGTGSYEQYF.

Turning to this clone: Genes here carry mouse names. The CDR3 goes on 4 residues after the read ends, and that part is filled in from the germline J gene. The chain uses TRBV19 and TRBJ2-1; 12 bases fit TRBD2. Losses at the gene ends were 2 bases for V and 0 bases for J; bases not matched to a gene: 3. CDR1 and CDR2 (germline): FNHDT, SITEND (reference sequence). CDR3 length: 17 residues. The CDR3 protein is CASSIDWGGANYAEQFF. The CDR3 DNA, read in part, is TGTGCCAGCAGTATCGACTGGGGGGGCGCTAACTATGCT.

There are a few counts of this clone. All gene names here are mouse names. The CDR3 end falls 4 residues outside the read, so it is completed with the germline J gene. The chain links TRBV13-3 to TRBJ2-4, with 9 bases identical to TRBD2. Germline V CDR1 and CDR2: NNHDY, SYVADS. This CDR3 has 16 amino acids. V was pared by 3 bases and J by 0 bases, with 5 bases of the junction left unmatched. Partial CDR3 DNA: TGTGCCAGCAGTGCCCTCGACTGGGGGAGTCAAAAC. Its protein is CASSALDWGSQN. The full-length CDR3 reads as CASSALDWGSQNTLYF.